The rows below give T cell receptor beta chains drawn from one sample of a study of Graves' ophthalmopathy and Graves' hyperthyroidism. One entry per CDR3 protein, called by TCRdb with MiXCR from the multiplex PCR reads. The profile covers roughly 400,000 distinct CDR3 sequences, with about a sixth appearing a single time and 2% to 3% taken by the ten largest. The sequenced material came from peripheral blood. All receptors come from an adult woman with stable Graves' hyperthyroidism. Both conserved end residues are part of each CDR3. The order of the fields is V gene, clone size, J gene, D gene, CDR3 DNA, CDR3 protein. A D gene is named only where the DNA matches it firmly. Clone size is shown for a subset of rows, as once, few, many or a class of expanded clone.

>TRBV27|NA|TRBJ1-1|NA
TGTGCCAGCAGCAGCTTTGGCACTGAAGCTTTCTTT
CASSSFGTEAFF
>TRBV27|NA|TRBJ2-7|NA
TGTGCCAGCAGCACTATGGACAGATTATACGAGCAGTACTTC
CASSTMDRLYEQYF
>TRBV30|many|TRBJ1-2|TRBD1
TGTGCCTGGAAGAAACAGGGGGCAGATGGCTACACCTTC
CAWKKQGADGYTF
>TRBV27|many|TRBJ2-7|NA
TGTGCCAGCAGTTCGGGATCTACCTACGAGCAGTACTTC
CASSSGSTYEQYF
>TRBV2|NA|TRBJ2-7|NA
TGTGCCAGCATTGACTCGACCTACGAGCAGTACTTC
CASIDSTYEQYF
>TRBV28|NA|TRBJ1-2|NA
TGTGCCAGCAGTTTTTCCAGTTCTGGCTACACCTTC
CASSFSSSGYTF
>TRBV12-3/TRBV12-4|NA|TRBJ2-5|TRBD1
TGTGCCAGCAGTCGGACAGGGGCTCGAGAGACCCAGTACTTC
CASSRTGARETQYF
>TRBV30|few|TRBJ1-5|TRBD1
TGTGCCTGGAGTTTACAGGGGGTGGGGAATCAGCCCCAGCATTTT
CAWSLQGVGNQPQHF
>TRBV15|many|TRBJ2-2|TRBD2
TGTGCCACCAGCGGGGGGGATCTACTGACGAACACCGGGGAGCTGTTTTTT
CATSGGDLLTNTGELFF
>TRBV4-1|many|TRBJ2-5|NA
TGCGCCAGCAGCCATATTTTTCGGCAAGAGACCCAGTACTTC
CASSHIFRQETQYF
>TRBV4-2|many|TRBJ1-1|NA
TGTGCCAGCCAACACCTTCGACAGGCGCCTATGAACACTGAAGCTTTCTTT
CASQHLRQAPMNTEAFF
>TRBV6-1|NA|TRBJ1-5|NA
TGTGCCAGCGGAACGAGTGCCGTTCTGGATCAGCCCCAGCATTTT
CASGTSAVLDQPQHF
>TRBV6-2/TRBV6-3|NA|TRBJ2-7|NA
TGTGCCAGCAGTGTCCACACATCCTACGAGCAGTACTTC
CASSVHTSYEQYF
>TRBV7-8|many|TRBJ1-5|TRBD1
TGTGCCAGCAGCTTCTCGGGACAGGACAATCAGCCCCAGCATTTT
CASSFSGQDNQPQHF
>TRBV12-3/TRBV12-4|NA|TRBJ2-7|TRBD1
TGTGCCAGCAGCCACACCAGGGACAGGGTGACCTACGAGCAGTACTTC
CASSHTRDRVTYEQYF
>TRBV27|many|TRBJ1-2|NA
TGTGCCAGCAGCTTATCGTCTCCTAACTATGGCTACACCTTC
CASSLSSPNYGYTF
>TRBV7-9|many|TRBJ1-1|TRBD1
TGTGCCAGCAGCTCTCCGACAGGGTCGCCTTTTGAAGCTTTCTTT
CASSSPTGSPFEAFF
>TRBV20-1|many|TRBJ2-7|NA
TGCAGTGCTAGGGCCCCGGGACCCGTCTCCTACGAGCAGTACTTC
CSARAPGPVSYEQYF
>TRBV20-1|many|TRBJ2-5|TRBD2
TGCAGTGCTAGTGGCTGGACTAGCGGGGTCCAAGAGACCCAGTACTTC
CSASGWTSGVQETQYF
>TRBV15|many|TRBJ2-7|TRBD1
TGTGCCACCGAAGGACAGGGCTACGAGCAGTACTTC
CATEGQGYEQYF
>TRBV6-2/TRBV6-3|many|TRBJ2-5|TRBD2
TGTGCCAGCAGGACGACAGGGACTAGCGGGCCAACTCAAGAGACCCAGTACTTC
CASRTTGTSGPTQETQYF
>TRBV6-1|NA|TRBJ1-1|NA
TGTGCCAGCAGCCCCCAACCCAGGTCCTCCACTGAAGCTTTCTTT
CASSPQPRSSTEAFF
>TRBV6-1|many|TRBJ2-7|TRBD2
TGTGCCAGCTGGGACTACCTCGAGCAGTACTTC
CASWDYLEQYF
>TRBV27|many|TRBJ2-7|NA
TGTGCCAGCAGTTTTGGGAACGAGCAGTACTTC
CASSFGNEQYF
>TRBV19|NA|TRBJ2-1|NA
TGTGCCACCCGGGGGAGCGGGCCATTTAATTCCTACAATGAGCAGTTCTTC
CATRGSGPFNSYNEQFF
>TRBV28|many|TRBJ2-7|TRBD1
TGTGCCAGCAGTTTTCGGGACAGGGAGGTCTACGAGCAGTACTTC
CASSFRDREVYEQYF
>TRBV2|many|TRBJ1-4|NA
TGTGCCAGCAGGACCCTAAGGGGCACTAATGAAAAACTGTTTTTT
CASRTLRGTNEKLFF
>TRBV20-1|many|TRBJ2-7|TRBD2
TGCAGTGCTAGAGGGACTAGCGGGAGCTACGAGCAGTACTTC
CSARGTSGSYEQYF
>TRBV7-8|NA|TRBJ2-7|NA
TGTGCCAGCAGCCAACGTAGAGTCGGCCTAAGCTCCTACGATCAGTACTTC
CASSQRRVGLSSYDQYF
>TRBV12-3/TRBV12-4|many|TRBJ1-2|TRBD1
TGTGCCAGCGATTCAGGGGGCTATGGCTACACCTTC
CASDSGGYGYTF
>TRBV3-1|many|TRBJ2-5|TRBD2
TGTGCCAGCAGCCCGGGACTAGCGGGAGAAGAGACCCAGTACTTC
CASSPGLAGEETQYF
>TRBV5-5|NA|TRBJ1-5|TRBD1
TGTGCCAGCAGCTTTACTACAGGGGGAAGCCAGCCCCAGCATTTT
CASSFTTGGSQPQHF
>TRBV15|many|TRBJ1-1|TRBD1
TGTGCCACCAGCAGAGTGGGGGCCCAGGGGGAGGACACTGAAGCTTTCTTT
CATSRVGAQGEDTEAFF
>TRBV28|many|TRBJ2-4|NA
TGTGCCAGCACCTCCTTGGAGGGCCTACTCGGCATTAAGTACTTC
CASTSLEGLLGIKYF
>TRBV2|NA|TRBJ1-4|TRBD1
TGTGCCAGCCATAGGCGGGACAGTAATGAAAAACTGTTTTTT
CASHRRDSNEKLFF
>TRBV9|NA|TRBJ2-4|TRBD2
TGTGCCAGCAGCGCGGGACTAGTCGGAAACATTCAGTACTTC
CASSAGLVGNIQYF
>TRBV29-1|few|TRBJ2-2|TRBD1
TGCAGCGCCGAAAGGACAGGGGGCACCGGGGAGCTGTTTTTT
CSAERTGGTGELFF
>TRBV6-2/TRBV6-3|NA|TRBJ2-7|NA
TGTGCCAGCACCCAGTCTCCGGGACGGATTTACGAGCAGTACTTC
CASTQSPGRIYEQYF
>TRBV29-1|many|TRBJ1-2|NA
TGCAGCGTTGTAGCGGGGTCCTATGGCTACACCTTC
CSVVAGSYGYTF
>TRBV28|many|TRBJ1-1|NA
TGTGCCAGCATTCCGGGGGGCAGGAGAAATCGGAACACTGAAGCTTTCTTT
CASIPGGRRNRNTEAFF
>TRBV6-5|once|TRBJ2-7|TRBD1
TGTGCCAGCAGTTCCCCCGGGACAGGGAGGTACGAGCAGTACTTC
CASSSPGTGRYEQYF
>TRBV6-4|many|TRBJ1-6|NA
TGTGCCAGCAGAGGCCCAGGGGAGGATTCACCCCTCCACTTT
CASRGPGEDSPLHF
>TRBV12-3/TRBV12-4|many|TRBJ1-1|NA
TGTGCCAGCAGGGCAGGGGCCCCCAGCACTGAAGCTTTCTTT
CASRAGAPSTEAFF